The source of this TCR beta chain is a study of radiation and T cells in renal cell carcinoma. Points from the study as a whole: Baseline intratumoral clonotype presence is unknown without pretreatment biopsies.

V lost 8 bases, J lost 0 bases, and 14 bases lay in between. CDR3 length equals 15 residues. Germline V gene data show CDR1 as KGHSH and CDR2 as LQKENI. Note on this clone: Its antigen is still unknown.

Here immunoSEQ multiplex PCR was the method, and the copy in TCRdb shows in-frame clones only, minus some. The repertoire holds over 30,000 clones, with 81% as singletons. Time point indicated: blood 4 weeks post-SBRT, at nephrectomy. Treatment given: 15 Gy SBRT to primary tumor, nephrectomy 4 weeks later. Nephrectomy followed 15 Gy stereotactic body radiation by 4 weeks. Radiation-treated patients gave blood at baseline, week 2 and week 4. The tumor was a clear cell renal cell carcinoma. The V gene is TRBV18, the J gene TRBJ1-3, with D unresolved. The receptor's source is a man aged 60 to 75 with renal cell carcinoma. Here the sequenced sample was blood, taken from a patient whose treatment included radiotherapy and nephrectomy. The CDR3 is CASRSYPFSGNTIYF. For the CDR3, the DNA is TGTGCCAGCCGCTCGTACCCCTTCTCTGGAAACACCATATATTTT.